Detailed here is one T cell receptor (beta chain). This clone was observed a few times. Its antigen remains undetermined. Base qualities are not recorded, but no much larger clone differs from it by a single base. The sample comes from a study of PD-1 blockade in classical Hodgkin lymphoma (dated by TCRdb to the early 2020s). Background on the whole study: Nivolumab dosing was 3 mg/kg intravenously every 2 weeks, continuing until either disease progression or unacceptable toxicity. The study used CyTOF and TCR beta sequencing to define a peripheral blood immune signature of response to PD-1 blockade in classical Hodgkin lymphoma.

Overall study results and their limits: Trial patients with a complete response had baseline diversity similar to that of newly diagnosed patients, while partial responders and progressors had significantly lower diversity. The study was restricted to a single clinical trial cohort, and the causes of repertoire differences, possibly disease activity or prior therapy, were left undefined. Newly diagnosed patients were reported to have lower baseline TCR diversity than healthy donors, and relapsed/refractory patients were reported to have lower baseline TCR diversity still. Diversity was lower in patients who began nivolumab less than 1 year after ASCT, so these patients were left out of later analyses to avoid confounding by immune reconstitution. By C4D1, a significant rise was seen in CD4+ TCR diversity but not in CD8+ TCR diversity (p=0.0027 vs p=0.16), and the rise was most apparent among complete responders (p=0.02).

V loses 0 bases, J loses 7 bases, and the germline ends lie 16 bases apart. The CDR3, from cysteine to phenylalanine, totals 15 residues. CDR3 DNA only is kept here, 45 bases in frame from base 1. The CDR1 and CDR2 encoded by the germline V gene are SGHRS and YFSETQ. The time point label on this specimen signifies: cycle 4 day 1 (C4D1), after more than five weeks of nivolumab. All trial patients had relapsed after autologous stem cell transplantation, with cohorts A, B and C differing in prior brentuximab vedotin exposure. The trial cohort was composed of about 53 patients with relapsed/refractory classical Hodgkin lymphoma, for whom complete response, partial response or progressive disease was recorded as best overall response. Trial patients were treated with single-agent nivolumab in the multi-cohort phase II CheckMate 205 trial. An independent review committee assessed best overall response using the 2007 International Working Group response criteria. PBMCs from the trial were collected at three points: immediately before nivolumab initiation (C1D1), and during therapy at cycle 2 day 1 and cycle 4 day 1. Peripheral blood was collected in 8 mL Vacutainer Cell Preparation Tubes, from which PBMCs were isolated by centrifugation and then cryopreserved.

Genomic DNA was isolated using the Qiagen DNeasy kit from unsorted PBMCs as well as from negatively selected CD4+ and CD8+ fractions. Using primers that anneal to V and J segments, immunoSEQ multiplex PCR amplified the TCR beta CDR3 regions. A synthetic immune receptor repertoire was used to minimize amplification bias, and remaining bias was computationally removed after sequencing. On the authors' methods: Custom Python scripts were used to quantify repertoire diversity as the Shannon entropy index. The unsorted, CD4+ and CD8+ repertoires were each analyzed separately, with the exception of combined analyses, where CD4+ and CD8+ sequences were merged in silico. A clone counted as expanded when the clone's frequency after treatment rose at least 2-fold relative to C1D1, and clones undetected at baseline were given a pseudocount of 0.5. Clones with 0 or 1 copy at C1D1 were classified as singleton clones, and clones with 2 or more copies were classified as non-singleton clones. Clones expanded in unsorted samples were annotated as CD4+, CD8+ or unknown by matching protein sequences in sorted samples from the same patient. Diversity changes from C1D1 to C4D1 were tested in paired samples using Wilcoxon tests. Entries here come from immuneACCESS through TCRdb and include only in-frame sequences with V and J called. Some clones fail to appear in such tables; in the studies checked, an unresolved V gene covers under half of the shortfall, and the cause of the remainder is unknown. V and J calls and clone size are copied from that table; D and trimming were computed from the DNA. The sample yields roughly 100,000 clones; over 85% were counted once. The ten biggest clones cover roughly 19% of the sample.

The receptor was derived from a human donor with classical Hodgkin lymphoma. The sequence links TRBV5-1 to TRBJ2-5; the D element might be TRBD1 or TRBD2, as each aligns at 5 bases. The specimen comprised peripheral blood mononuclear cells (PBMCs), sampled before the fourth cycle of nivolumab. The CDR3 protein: CASSLGDLPGGTQYF. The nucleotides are TGCGCCAGCAGCTTGGGGGACCTCCCCGGAGGGACCCAGTACTTC.